The 13 T cell receptor beta chains below come from one sample, sequenced in a study of regulatory T cells in long-lasting Graves disease. Regarding time point: newly diagnosed GD, antithyroid drugs for less than 3 months. Extracted RNA from PBMCs served as the source of the TCR library. CDR3-region Arm-PCR and iRepertoire HTBI primers produced the TCR beta libraries. MiXCR was run by TCRdb on the multiplex PCR reads, yielding one entry per CDR3 protein. The table lists some 500,000 distinct CDR3 sequences, about 15% of them singletons. These data are also associated with another study on T cells in Graves' hyperthyroidism and ophthalmopathy.

The sequencing here drew on peripheral blood mononuclear cells (PBMCs), taken at new diagnosis, from a patient treated with antithyroid drugs. These receptors were obtained from a woman aged 40-65 years with Graves disease.

Note on this clonotype: This may arise from a read error, as a much more abundant clone is one base away. This chain uses TRBV2 with TRBJ1-5; a possible D gene is TRBD2 (6 bases). The J call may be in error: the DNA end matches TRBJ2-3 better. Germline lookup yields CDR1 SNHLY and CDR2 FYNNEI. CDR3 length: 14 residues. CDR3 sequence reads: CASRREGGNQPQYF. In nucleotides, the CDR3 is TGTGCCAGCAGACGTGAGGGAGGCAATCAGCCCCAGTATTTT.

As concerns this clonotype: This probably arose from a read error, given a far larger clone one base away. The rearrangement uses TRBV7-2 and TRBJ2-1; 8 bases align to TRBD2. The V segment lost 5 bases and the J segment 1 base; nucleotides outside the gene matches: 10. This CDR3 is 17 amino acids long. Germline-derived CDR1 and CDR2 are SGHTA and FQGNSA. The chain's CDR3 is CASSLGLAAKSYNEQFF. CDR3 coding DNA: TGTGCCAGCAGCCTCGGACTAGCCGCAAAGTCCTACAATGAGCAGTTCTTC.

This clonotype was detected ten times or more. The chain uses TRBV10-1 and TRBJ2-3, with 10 positions matching TRBD2. The germline V gene encodes CDR1 WNHNN and CDR2 SYGVQD (reference sequence). The length of the CDR3 is 15 residues. Trimming removed 5 bases from V and 3 bases from J; junction bases left unmatched: 5. In DNA form, the CDR3 reads TGCGCCAGCAGTTGGAGCGGGGGGGGGACAGATACGCAGTATTTT. Translating it yields CASSWSGGGTDTQYF.

This clonotype was seen at least ten times. The V and J genes are TRBV30 and TRBJ2-1; 8 bases are shared with TRBD1. The CDR3 spans 13 residues. Unmatched junction bases numbered 0, after V lost 5 bases and J lost 0 bases. Germline values: CDR1 GTSNPN, CDR2 SVGIG (reference sequence). The DNA for the CDR3 is TGTGCCTGGGGACAGGGCTCCTACAATGAGCAGTTCTTC. Amino acid sequence: CAWGQGSYNEQFF.

In DNA form, the CDR3 reads TGCGCCAGCAGCCATCGTTGGGGACAGGGAGTCGGGGAGCTGTTTTTT. It specifies CASSHRWGQGVGELFF. The V and J genes are TRBV5-1 and TRBJ2-2, with 9 positions matching TRBD1. The CDR3 contains 16 residues. Germline V gene sequence: CDR1 SGHRS, CDR2 YFSETQ. The ends lost 4 bases at V and 7 bases at J; junction bases unmatched: 11.

This clonotype was observed a handful of times. The chain uses TRBV11-3 and TRBJ1-2; the match to TRBD1 covers 7 bases. The CDR3 loop spans 14 amino acids. Germline CDR1 reads SGHNT; CDR2 reads YENEEA. Germline trimming cut 6 bases from V and 4 bases from J; bases unmatched to any gene: 8. The CDR3 nucleotides are TGTGCCAGCAGTCCTCTACAGGGGACCTATGGCTACACCTTC. Amino acids: CASSPLQGTYGYTF.

The CDR3 DNA reads as TGTGCCAGCAGTTACTCGTCGGGGGGTTGGCCCTACGAGCAGTACTTC. Its protein is CASSYSSGGWPYEQYF. The chain employs TRBV6-2 or TRBV6-3 and TRBJ2-7; 7 nucleotides align to TRBD2. CDR3 size: 16 residues. The V segment lost 0 bases and the J segment 2 bases; nucleotides outside the gene matches: 7. Germline CDR1 reads MNHEY; CDR2 reads SVGEGT.

This clonotype showed up many times. CDR3 bases: TGTGCCAGCAGCTGGCCCGGGACTGGCTCCTACAATGAGCAGTTCTTC. It is translated as CASSWPGTGSYNEQFF. The chain carries TRBV7-2 and TRBJ2-1; possible D gene TRBD2, 6 bases. This CDR3 is built from 16 residues. Trimming pared 4 bases from V and 0 bases from J, leaving 13 bases between. CDR1 and CDR2 from the germline V gene are SGHTA and FQGNSA.

The CDR3 DNA sequence: TGTGCCAGTAGTGAGGGCCGACAGACCCAGCATTTT. Translated: CASSEGRQTQHF. This rearrangement joins TRBV19 to TRBJ1-5; possible D gene TRBD1, 5 bases. V was shortened by 5 bases and J by 11 bases, with 13 bases between the two germline ends. Germline V CDR1 and CDR2: LNHDA, SQIVND (reference sequence). The CDR3 covers 12 residues.

The chain recombines TRBV2 with TRBJ1-2, with no clear D. CDR3 length equals 13 residues. The germline V gene encodes CDR1 SNHLY and CDR2 FYNNEI. V lost 11 bases to trimming and J lost 3 bases, with 16 bases between them. The CDR3 coding sequence is TGTGCCGGAACGGTTCACTGGGACTATGGCTACACCTTC. This gives the protein CAGTVHWDYGYTF. Looking up the rest from reference TRBV2 and TRBJ1-2 gives the full variable domain: EPEVTQTPSHQVTQMGQEVILRCVPISNHLYFYWYRQILGQKVEFLVSFYNNEISEKSEIFDDQFSVERPDGSNFTLKIRSTKLEDSAMYFCAGTVHWDYGYTFGSGTRLTVV.

In regard to this clonotype: A read error may produce the germline difference seen at one junction end. This rearrangement joins TRBV5-1 to TRBJ1-3; possibly TRBD1 for D (6 bases). The length of the CDR3 is 15 residues. Germline V gene data show CDR1 as SGHRS and CDR2 as YFSETQ. CDR3 in amino acids: CASSLATGSGNTIYF. CDR3 coding DNA: TGTGCCAGCAGCTTAGCGACAGGATCTGGAAACACCATATATTTT.

This clonotype was detected ten times or more. The rearrangement uses TRBV20-1 and TRBJ1-1, with D uncertain. This CDR3 has 13 residues. CDR1 DFQATT and CDR2 SNEGSKA come from the germline V gene (reference sequence). V was trimmed by 5 bases and J by 5 bases, leaving 15 bases between them. This CDR3 is CSAQATGGTEAFF. CDR3 bases: TGCAGTGCTCAGGCGACGGGAGGGACTGAAGCTTTCTTT.

This chain links TRBV18 with TRBJ1-5; weak D call: TRBD1 (6 bases). CDR1 and CDR2 (germline): KGHSH, LQKENI. This CDR3 is built from 14 residues. V lost 2 bases and J lost 2, with 7 bases in between. The CDR3 DNA is TGTGCCAGCTCACCAAACAGGGGCAATCAGCCCCAGCATTTT. Protein product: CASSPNRGNQPQHF.